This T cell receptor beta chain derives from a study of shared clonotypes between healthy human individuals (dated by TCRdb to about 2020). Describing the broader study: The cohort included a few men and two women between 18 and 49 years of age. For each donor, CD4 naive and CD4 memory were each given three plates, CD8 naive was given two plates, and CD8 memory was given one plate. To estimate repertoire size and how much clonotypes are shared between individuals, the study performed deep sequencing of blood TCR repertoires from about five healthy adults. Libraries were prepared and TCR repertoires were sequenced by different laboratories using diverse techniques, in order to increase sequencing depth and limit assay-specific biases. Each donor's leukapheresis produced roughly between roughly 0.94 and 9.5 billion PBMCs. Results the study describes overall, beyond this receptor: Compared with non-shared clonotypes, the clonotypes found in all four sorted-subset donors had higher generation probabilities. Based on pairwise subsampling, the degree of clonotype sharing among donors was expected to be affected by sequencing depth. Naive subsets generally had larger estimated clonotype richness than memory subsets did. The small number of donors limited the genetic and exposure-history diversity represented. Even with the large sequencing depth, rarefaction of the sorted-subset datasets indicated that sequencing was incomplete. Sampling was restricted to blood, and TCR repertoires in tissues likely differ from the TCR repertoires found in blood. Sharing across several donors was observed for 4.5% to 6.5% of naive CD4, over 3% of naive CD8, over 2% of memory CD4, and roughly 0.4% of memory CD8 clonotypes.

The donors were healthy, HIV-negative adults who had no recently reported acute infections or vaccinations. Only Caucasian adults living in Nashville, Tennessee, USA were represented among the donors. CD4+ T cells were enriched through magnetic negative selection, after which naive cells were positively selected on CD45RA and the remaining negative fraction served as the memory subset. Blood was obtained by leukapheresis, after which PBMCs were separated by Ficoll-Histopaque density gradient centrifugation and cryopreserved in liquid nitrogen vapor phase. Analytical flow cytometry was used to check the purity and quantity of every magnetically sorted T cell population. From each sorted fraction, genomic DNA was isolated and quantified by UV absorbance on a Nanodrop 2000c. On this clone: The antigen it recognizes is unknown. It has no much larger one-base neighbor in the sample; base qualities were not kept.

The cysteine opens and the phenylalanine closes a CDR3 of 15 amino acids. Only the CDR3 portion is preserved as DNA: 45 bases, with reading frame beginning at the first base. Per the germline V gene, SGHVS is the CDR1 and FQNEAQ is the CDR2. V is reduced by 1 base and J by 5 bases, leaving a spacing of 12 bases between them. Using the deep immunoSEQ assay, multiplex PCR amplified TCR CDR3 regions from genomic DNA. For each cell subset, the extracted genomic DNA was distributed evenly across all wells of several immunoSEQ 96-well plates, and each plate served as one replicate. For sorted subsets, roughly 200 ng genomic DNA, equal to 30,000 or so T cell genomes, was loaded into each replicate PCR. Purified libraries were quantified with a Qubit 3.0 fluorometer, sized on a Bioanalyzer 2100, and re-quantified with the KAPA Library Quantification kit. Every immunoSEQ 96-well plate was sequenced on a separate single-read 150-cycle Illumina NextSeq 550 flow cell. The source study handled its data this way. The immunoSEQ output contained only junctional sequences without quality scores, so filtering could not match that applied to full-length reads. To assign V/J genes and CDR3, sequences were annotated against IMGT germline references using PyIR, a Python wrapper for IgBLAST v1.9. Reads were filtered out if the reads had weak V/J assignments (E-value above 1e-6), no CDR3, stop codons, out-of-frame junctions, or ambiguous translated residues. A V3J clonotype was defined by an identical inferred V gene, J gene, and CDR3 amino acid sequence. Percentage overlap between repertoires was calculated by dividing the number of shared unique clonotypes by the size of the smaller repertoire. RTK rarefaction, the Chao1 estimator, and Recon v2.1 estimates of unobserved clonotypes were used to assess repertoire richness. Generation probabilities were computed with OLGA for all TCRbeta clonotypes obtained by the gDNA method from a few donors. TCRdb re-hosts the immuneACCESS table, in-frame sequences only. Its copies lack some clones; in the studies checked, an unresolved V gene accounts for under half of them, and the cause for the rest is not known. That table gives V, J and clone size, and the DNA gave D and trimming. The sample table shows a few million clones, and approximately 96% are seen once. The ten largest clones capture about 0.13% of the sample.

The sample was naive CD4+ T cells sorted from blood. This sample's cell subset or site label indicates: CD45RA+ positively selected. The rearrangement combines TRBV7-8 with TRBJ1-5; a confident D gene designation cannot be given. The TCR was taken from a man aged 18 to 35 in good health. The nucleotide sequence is TGTGCCAGCAGCTTAGATAGGCAGGTCGATCAGCCCCAGCATTTT. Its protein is CASSLDRQVDQPQHF.